The clone carrying this TCR beta chain has more than one count but fewer than ten. The antigen remains unidentified. It was with unique molecular identifiers that the TCRbeta library was prepared. In TCRdb, the PCR reads were re-called with MiXCR into one record per CDR3 protein. Found here are 200,000 to 250,000 distinct CDR3 sequences, approximately 6.9% of them singletons; the top ten hold just over 5.5%. The data stem from a study of T-cell reconstitution after alpha-beta-depleted transplantation in children. Findings and caveats of the study: After transplant, high TCRbeta diversity at day 60 in some patients arose from surviving recipient T cells and thymic progenitors.

Germline V lookup: CDR1 MDHEN, CDR2 SYDVKM. Trimming removed 6 bases at V and 2 bases at J, with 22 bases between. The CDR3 has 17 residues. The sample was PBMCs, taken before TCRalphabeta/CD19-depleted stem cell transplant. This chain uses TRBV28 with TRBJ2-5; possibly TRBD2 for D (7 bases). This TCR was sampled from a boy aged 2 to 10 with acute lymphoblastic leukemia, due to receive a stem cell transplant. The CDR3 DNA reads as TGTGCCAGCAGCCGGAGGGGGGTCGCAGCGGGACAAGAGACCCAGTACTTC. It specifies CASSRRGVAAGQETQYF.